The rows below give T cell receptor beta chains drawn from one sample of a study of T cell responses to AZD1222 COVID-19 vaccine. The assay was immunoSEQ multiplex PCR, and TCRdb's table has in-frame clones only and misses some. Altogether about 100,000 clones are present, 80% to 90% being singletons, with the ten largest covering 4% to 5%. The sample was peripheral blood, taken on day 0 of MenACWY control vaccination. These receptors were taken from an adult in good health. The CDR3 runs from the conserved cysteine through the conserved F or W. Each record gives: V gene, J gene, D gene, clone size, CDR3 protein, CDR3 DNA. D genes are given only for firm matches. Not all rows give a size; the values are once, few, many and, for expanded clones, a class.

V gene: TRBV2
J gene: TRBJ2-7
D gene: TRBD1
clone size: .
CDR3 protein: CASIYGTGPYEQYF
CDR3 DNA: TGTGCCAGCATCTACGGGACAGGCCCCTACGAGCAGTACTTC

V gene: TRBV5-1
J gene: TRBJ2-7
D gene: TRBD2
clone size: .
CDR3 protein: CASSLVGRGDYEQYF
CDR3 DNA: TGCGCCAGCAGCTTGGTGGGCCGGGGGGACTACGAGCAGTACTTC

V gene: TRBV7-2
J gene: TRBJ2-3
D gene: TRBD2
clone size: once
CDR3 protein: CASSLTSATSGSTDTQYF
CDR3 DNA: TGTGCCAGCAGCTTAACGTCCGCGACTAGCGGAAGCACAGATACGCAGTATTTT

V gene: TRBV6-4
J gene: TRBJ1-1
D gene: TRBD1
clone size: .
CDR3 protein: CASTARGGRGPTEAFF
CDR3 DNA: TGTGCCAGCACCGCCCGAGGGGGCAGGGGGCCCACTGAAGCTTTCTTT

V gene: TRBV7-2
J gene: TRBJ2-7
D gene: .
clone size: .
CDR3 protein: CASSLEAGVLRYYEQYF
CDR3 DNA: TGTGCCAGCAGCTTAGAGGCTGGGGTACTCCGCTACTACGAGCAGTACTTC

V gene: TRBV12-3/TRBV12-4
J gene: TRBJ1-2
D gene: .
clone size: .
CDR3 protein: CASGYTGSGYTF
CDR3 DNA: TGTGCCAGCGGTTACACAGGGAGCGGCTACACCTTC

V gene: TRBV7-2
J gene: TRBJ2-1
D gene: .
clone size: once
CDR3 protein: CASSRTLNEQFF
CDR3 DNA: TGTGCCAGCAGCCGAACCCTTAATGAGCAGTTCTTC

V gene: TRBV5-5
J gene: TRBJ1-1
D gene: .
clone size: .
CDR3 protein: CASRRRDMGFSMGTEAFF
CDR3 DNA: TGTGCCAGCAGGCGTCGCGATATGGGTTTTTCGATGGGCACTGAAGCTTTCTTT

V gene: TRBV6-2/TRBV6-3
J gene: TRBJ2-2
D gene: .
clone size: .
CDR3 protein: CASSPFFRSLRTGELFF
CDR3 DNA: TGTGCCAGCAGTCCCTTTTTCCGGAGCTTGAGAACCGGGGAGCTGTTTTTT

V gene: TRBV28
J gene: TRBJ2-7
D gene: TRBD1
clone size: .
CDR3 protein: CASTSGQASREQYF
CDR3 DNA: TGTGCCAGCACCTCCGGACAGGCCTCCAGGGAGCAGTACTTC

V gene: TRBV5-1
J gene: TRBJ2-3
D gene: .
clone size: .
CDR3 protein: CASSIDAWMGDTQYF
CDR3 DNA: TGCGCCAGCAGCATAGATGCATGGATGGGAGATACGCAGTATTTT

V gene: TRBV6-5
J gene: TRBJ2-3
D gene: .
clone size: .
CDR3 protein: CASRRQGSSTDTQYF
CDR3 DNA: TGTGCCAGCAGACGCCAGGGCTCTAGCACAGATACGCAGTATTTT

V gene: TRBV9
J gene: TRBJ1-2
D gene: TRBD1
clone size: .
CDR3 protein: CASSVRDSDYGYTF
CDR3 DNA: TGTGCCAGCAGCGTACGGGACAGTGACTATGGCTACACCTTC

V gene: TRBV28
J gene: TRBJ2-5
D gene: .
clone size: .
CDR3 protein: CASRSGTQETQYF
CDR3 DNA: TGTGCCAGCAGGTCAGGGACTCAAGAGACCCAGTACTTC

V gene: TRBV3-1/TRBV3-2
J gene: TRBJ1-6
D gene: .
clone size: .
CDR3 protein: CASSPERTGNSPLHF
CDR3 DNA: TGTGCCAGCAGCCCCGAGAGGACGGGGAATTCACCCCTCCACTTT

V gene: TRBV7-9
J gene: TRBJ2-1
D gene: .
clone size: once
CDR3 protein: CASSLRTGGDEQFF
CDR3 DNA: TGTGCCAGCAGCCTCCGGACCGGAGGGGATGAGCAGTTCTTC

V gene: TRBV11-2
J gene: TRBJ2-7
D gene: TRBD2
clone size: once
CDR3 protein: CASSPGTISYEQYF
CDR3 DNA: TGTGCCAGCAGCCCCGGGACTATCTCCTACGAGCAGTACTTC

V gene: TRBV19
J gene: TRBJ2-3
D gene: TRBD2
clone size: .
CDR3 protein: CASKSGGATDTQYF
CDR3 DNA: TGTGCCAGTAAGAGCGGGGGGGCCACAGATACGCAGTATTTT

V gene: TRBV27
J gene: TRBJ1-6
D gene: .
clone size: .
CDR3 protein: CASSPESYNSPLHF
CDR3 DNA: TGTGCCAGCAGCCCTGAAAGTTATAATTCACCCCTCCACTTT

V gene: TRBV18
J gene: TRBJ1-5
D gene: .
clone size: .
CDR3 protein: CASSPEAGAGGTQHF
CDR3 DNA: TGTGCCAGCTCACCAGAGGCGGGGGCTGGGGGGACCCAGCATTTT

V gene: TRBV7-2
J gene: TRBJ2-3
D gene: .
clone size: .
CDR3 protein: CASSWAGDTDTQYF
CDR3 DNA: TGTGCCAGCAGCTGGGCTGGTGACACAGATACGCAGTATTTT

V gene: TRBV5-4
J gene: TRBJ1-4
D gene: TRBD1
clone size: .
CDR3 protein: CASSSTGGRLFF
CDR3 DNA: TGTGCCAGCAGTTCCACAGGGGGTAGGCTGTTTTTT

V gene: TRBV6-5
J gene: TRBJ2-7
D gene: .
clone size: once
CDR3 protein: CASRLDSTYEQYF
CDR3 DNA: TGTGCCAGCAGATTGGACAGTACCTACGAGCAGTACTTC

V gene: TRBV4-3
J gene: TRBJ2-7
D gene: TRBD2
clone size: .
CDR3 protein: CASSQVWRGSYEQYF
CDR3 DNA: TGCGCCAGCAGCCAAGTCTGGCGGGGGTCCTACGAGCAGTACTTC

V gene: TRBV6-5
J gene: TRBJ1-2
D gene: TRBD1
clone size: .
CDR3 protein: CASSSTSQGANYGYTF
CDR3 DNA: TGTGCCAGCAGTTCGACCTCCCAGGGGGCGAACTATGGCTACACCTTC

V gene: TRBV30
J gene: TRBJ1-1
D gene: .
clone size: .
CDR3 protein: CAWSDHLSLDTEAFF
CDR3 DNA: TGTGCCTGGAGTGACCATTTATCGCTGGACACTGAAGCTTTCTTT

V gene: TRBV30
J gene: TRBJ1-5
D gene: .
clone size: .
CDR3 protein: CAWSVTGNQPQHF
CDR3 DNA: TGTGCCTGGAGTGTAACGGGTAATCAGCCCCAGCATTTT